This TCR beta chain was captured in a study of human T cells and chemical hapten exposure. Study details: Yields of TCR per sample differed, chiefly owing to small differences in pooled library volume.

Unfractionated whole blood was the source from which total RNA was extracted. The library labeled individual cDNA molecules by adding unique molecular identifiers to them. TCRdb used MiXCR to reprocess the 5' RACE reads, holding one entry per CDR3 protein. The sample yields 95,000 to 120,000 distinct CDR3 sequences, 15% to 20% seen once. Study observations and caveats: Once DPC sensitization occurred, TCRs above 1 in 1000 frequency showed no change.

To note about this clonotype: The antigen remains unidentified.

The V gene's germline CDR1 is SGHRS and CDR2 YFSETQ. The CDR3 contains 16 residues. V lost 0 bases to trimming and J lost 2 bases; unmatched junction nucleotides: 0. The chain has TRBV5-1 and TRBJ1-6; TRBD1 agrees at 9 bases. This receptor was identified in a human donor in good health. CDR3 sequence reads: CASSLGQGAYNSPLHF. The CDR3 DNA sequence: TGCGCCAGCAGCTTGGGACAGGGGGCCTATAATTCACCCCTCCACTTT.